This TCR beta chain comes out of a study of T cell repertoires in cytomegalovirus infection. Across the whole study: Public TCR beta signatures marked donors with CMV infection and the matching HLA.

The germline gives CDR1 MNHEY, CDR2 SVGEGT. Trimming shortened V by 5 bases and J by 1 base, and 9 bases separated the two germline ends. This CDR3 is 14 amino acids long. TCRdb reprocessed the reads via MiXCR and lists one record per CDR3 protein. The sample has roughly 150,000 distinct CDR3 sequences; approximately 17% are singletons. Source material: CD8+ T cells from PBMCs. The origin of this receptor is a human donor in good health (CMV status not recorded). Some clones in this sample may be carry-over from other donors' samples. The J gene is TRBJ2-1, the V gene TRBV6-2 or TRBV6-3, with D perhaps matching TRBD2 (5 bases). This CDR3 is CASSPRESYNEQFF. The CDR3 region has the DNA TGTGCCAGCAGTCCTAGGGAGTCCTACAATGAGCAGTTCTTC.